The sequence of this T cell receptor (beta chain) was determined in a study of blood T cell repertoires in COVID-19. In the study overall: Acute-phase and convalescent COVID-19 samples originated in the United States, Italy and Spain. From T cells, B-cell-depleted T cells, or PBMCs came the material, which was cDNA or gDNA.

The CDR3 runs to 16 residues. The germline CDR1 and CDR2 sequences are LNHDA and SQIVND (reference sequence). Between the trimmed V and J ends, which lost 5 bases and 4 bases, there was a span of 15 bases. Original analysis: Researchers report that nucleated cell counts were estimated from reference gene primer amplification. Assay: immunoSEQ multiplex PCR; the TCRdb copy retains only in-frame clones and omits some. The V and J calls and the clone size are those of that table, but D and trimming were determined from the DNA. Seen here are 73,000 or so clones, 70% to 90% observed once, and the top ten hold roughly 8.8%.

The clonotype originates from a man aged 25-45 years with acute or convalescent COVID-19. The sample was peripheral blood. This chain connects TRBV19 to TRBJ2-6; D may be TRBD2 (6 bases). The CDR3 bases are TGTGCCAGTAGTCTGGGAGGTACGATGGGGGCCAACGTCCTGACTTTC. As protein: CASSLGGTMGANVLTF. Looking up the rest from reference TRBV19 and TRBJ2-6 gives the full variable domain: DGGITQSPKYLFRKEGQNVTLSCEQNLNHDAMYWYRQDPGQGLRLIYYSQIVNDFQKGDIAEGYSVSREKKESFPLTVTSAQKNPTAFYLCASSLGGTMGANVLTFGAGSRLTVL.